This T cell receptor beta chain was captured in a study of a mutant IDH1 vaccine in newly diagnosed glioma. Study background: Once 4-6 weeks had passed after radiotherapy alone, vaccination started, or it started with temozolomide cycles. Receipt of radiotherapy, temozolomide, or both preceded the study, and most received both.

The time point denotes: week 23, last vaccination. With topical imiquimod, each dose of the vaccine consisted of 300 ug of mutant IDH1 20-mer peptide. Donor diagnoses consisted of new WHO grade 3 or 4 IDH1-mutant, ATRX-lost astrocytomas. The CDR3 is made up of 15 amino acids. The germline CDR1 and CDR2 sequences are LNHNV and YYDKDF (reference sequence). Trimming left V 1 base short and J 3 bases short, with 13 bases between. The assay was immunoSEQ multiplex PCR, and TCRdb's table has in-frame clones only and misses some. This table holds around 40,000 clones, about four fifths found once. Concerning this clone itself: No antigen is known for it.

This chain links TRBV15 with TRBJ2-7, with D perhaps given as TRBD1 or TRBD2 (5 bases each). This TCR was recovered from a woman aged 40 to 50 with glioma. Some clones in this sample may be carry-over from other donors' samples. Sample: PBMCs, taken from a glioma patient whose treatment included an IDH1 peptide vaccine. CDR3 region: CATSRGRDPYYEQYF. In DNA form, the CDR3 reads TGTGCCACCAGCAGAGGACGGGACCCCTACTACGAGCAGTACTTC.